These T cell receptor beta chains were read from a single sample in a study of T cell responses to AZD1222 COVID-19 vaccine. The table came from immunoSEQ multiplex PCR; TCRdb's copy has only in-frame clones and leaves some out. The sample lists fewer than 180,000 clones, over 75% occurring once. The sample in question was peripheral blood, obtained 28 days after the second AZD1222 dose. These receptors were obtained from an adult who received the AZD1222 COVID-19 vaccine. CDR3s include the opening cysteine and the closing phenylalanine or tryptophan. A D gene is named only where the DNA matches it firmly. A row's size may be missing; if present it is once, few, many or a size class.

size | J | D | V | DNA | CDR3
. | TRBJ2-1 | . | TRBV19 | TGTGCCAGTAGTATAGATCTTTACAGGGACTACAATGAGCAGTTCTTC | CASSIDLYRDYNEQFF
. | TRBJ1-1 | . | TRBV5-1 | TGCGCCAGCATCCCTGGGGGGACGGCGGACACTGAAGCTTTCTTT | CASIPGGTADTEAFF
. | TRBJ1-4 | . | TRBV12-5 | TGTGCTAGTGGTTTACAGGGTGCTAATGAAAAACTGTTTTTT | CASGLQGANEKLFF
. | TRBJ1-1 | . | TRBV19 | TGTGCCAGTAGTATCTTGGCAGGTGAGAGGGCTTTCTTT | CASSILAGERAFF
. | TRBJ1-2 | . | TRBV5-4 | TGTGCAACATCTTCCTATGGCTACACCTTC | CATSSYGYTF
once | TRBJ1-5 | . | TRBV10-3 | TGTGCCATCAGTGAGTCGAGGGCAGGTGGGTCGAGAAGCAATCAGCCCCAGCATTTT | CAISESRAGGSRSNQPQHF
. | TRBJ1-3 | . | TRBV10-2 | TGCGCCAGCAGTGAGTTGGTGGATTCGGGCACCATATATTTT | CASSELVDSGTIYF
once | TRBJ2-5 | TRBD2 | TRBV9 | TGTGCCAGCAGCGTAGGCCCCCCGGGACTAGCGCGTCAAGAGACCCAGTACTTC | CASSVGPPGLARQETQYF
. | TRBJ2-1 | . | TRBV5-6 | TGTGCCAGCAGCGGGCGGGTGGTAGCGCGCTACAATGAGCAGTTCTTC | CASSGRVVARYNEQFF
. | TRBJ2-5 | . | TRBV2 | TGTGCCAGCAGTCGCATCCAAGAGACCCAGTACTTC | CASSRIQETQYF
. | TRBJ2-7 | . | TRBV5-4 | TGTGCCGGCCAAAAGGATAGCCGCTACGAGCAGTACTTC | CAGQKDSRYEQYF
. | TRBJ2-3 | . | TRBV27 | TGTGCCAGCAGTTTATCGGGGGCCCACACAGATACGCAGTATTTT | CASSLSGAHTDTQYF
. | TRBJ2-5 | . | TRBV6-2/TRBV6-3 | TGTGCCAGCAGTTACGGACGCCTAGTTGGCGAGACCCAGTACTTC | CASSYGRLVGETQYF
. | TRBJ2-7 | TRBD1 | TRBV19 | TGTGCCAGTAGTATAGCTACCGGGACAGGAGCCTACGAGCAGTACTTC | CASSIATGTGAYEQYF
. | TRBJ2-1 | TRBD2 | TRBV3-1/TRBV3-2 | TGTGCCAGCAGCCAAAATCCGGGAGGTAGCACGGCGAATGAGCAGTTCTTC | CASSQNPGGSTANEQFF
. | TRBJ1-5 | . | TRBV27 | TGTGCCAGCAGTTTATGGGGCAGGAGCAGCAATCAGCCCCAGCATTTT | CASSLWGRSSNQPQHF